Below, one T cell receptor beta chain is given with its context. Mismatch with germline at one junction end may stem from a read error. Regions amplified from RNA transcripts were the TCR beta CDR3 regions. During a first-round RT-PCR of the TCR CDR3, the HTBI primer set was used. TCRdb re-derived calls from the multiplex PCR reads in MiXCR, one entry per CDR3 protein. The data hold around 520,000 distinct CDR3 sequences, with 24% observed a single time. The CDR3 totals 18 residues. The germline gives CDR1 MNHEY, CDR2 SMNVEV (reference sequence). This specimen belongs to a study of T cells in Graves' hyperthyroidism and ophthalmopathy.

This sequence originates from a woman aged 30 to 39 with Graves' ophthalmopathy. The sample taken for sequencing was blood. The genes are TRBV27 and TRBJ2-4, with TRBD2 matching 9 bases. CDR3 region: CASSTSRGGGLAKNIKYF. In DNA, the CDR3 is TGTGCCAGCAGTACCTCCAGGGGCGGGGGACTAGCCAAAAACATTAAGTACTTC.